This T cell receptor beta chain was recorded in a study of blood T cell repertoires in COVID-19. The V and J ends lost 5 bases and 2 bases respectively, with 3 bases between them. The CDR3 runs 11 residues. Germline V gene data show CDR1 as SEHNR and CDR2 as FQNEAQ (reference sequence). Authors' processing steps: The authors estimated nucleated cell counts from reference gene primer amplification. Assay used: immunoSEQ multiplex PCR; TCRdb lists only in-frame clones, some missing. The V and J calls and clone size were taken over from that table, and D and trimming were inferred from the DNA. Of around 270,000 clones in the sample, under 90% are singletons; the top ten hold 4.2%.

The genes are TRBV7-9 and TRBJ2-5; no firm D call. The sequenced sample was peripheral blood. This receptor was taken from a man in his 60s with acute or convalescent COVID-19. The CDR3 coding sequence is TGTGCCAGCAGCCAACAAGAGACCCAGTACTTC. Translated, it gives CASSQQETQYF.